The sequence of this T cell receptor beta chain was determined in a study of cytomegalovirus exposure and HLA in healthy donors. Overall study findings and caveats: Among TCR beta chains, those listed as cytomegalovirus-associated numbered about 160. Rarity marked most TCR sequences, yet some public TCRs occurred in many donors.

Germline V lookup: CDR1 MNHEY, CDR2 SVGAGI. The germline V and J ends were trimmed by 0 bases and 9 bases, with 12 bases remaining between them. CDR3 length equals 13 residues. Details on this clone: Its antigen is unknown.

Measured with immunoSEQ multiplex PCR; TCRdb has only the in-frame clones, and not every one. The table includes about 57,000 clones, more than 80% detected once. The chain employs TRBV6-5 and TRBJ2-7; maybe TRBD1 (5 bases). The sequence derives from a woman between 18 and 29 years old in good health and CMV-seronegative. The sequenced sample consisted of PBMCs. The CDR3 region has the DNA TGTGCCAGCAGTTACTCGAAGGGGCACGGGCAGTACTTC. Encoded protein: CASSYSKGHGQYF.